Reported below is one T cell receptor (beta chain). The data derive from a study of blood T cell repertoires in COVID-19. Overall study: T cells, B-cell-depleted T cells, or PBMCs supplied cDNA or gDNA.

The CDR3 consists of 16 residues. Germline V CDR1 and CDR2: LNHDA, SQIVND (reference sequence). V dropped 7 bases and J dropped 10; count of bases not matched to a gene: 14. In the authors' workflow: Reference gene primers were amplified, and this amplification served to estimate nucleated cell counts. Sequencing was performed with immunoSEQ multiplex PCR; in TCRdb, only in-frame clones are kept and a portion is missing. The V and J calls and clone size are taken from that table; D and trimming were inferred from the DNA. Of 250,000 to 350,000 clones in the sample, approximately 84% were seen once. This chain joins TRBV19 and TRBJ2-2; 11 bases are shared with TRBD1. The receptor comes from a human donor with COVID-19, enrolled during active disease. The donor label of this sample is uncertain. The sequenced sample was peripheral blood. Here the CDR3 DNA reads TGTGCCAGTACCCTAGGGGACAGGGGGAAGCCTCCGGAGCTGTTTTTT. This codes for CASTLGDRGKPPELFF.